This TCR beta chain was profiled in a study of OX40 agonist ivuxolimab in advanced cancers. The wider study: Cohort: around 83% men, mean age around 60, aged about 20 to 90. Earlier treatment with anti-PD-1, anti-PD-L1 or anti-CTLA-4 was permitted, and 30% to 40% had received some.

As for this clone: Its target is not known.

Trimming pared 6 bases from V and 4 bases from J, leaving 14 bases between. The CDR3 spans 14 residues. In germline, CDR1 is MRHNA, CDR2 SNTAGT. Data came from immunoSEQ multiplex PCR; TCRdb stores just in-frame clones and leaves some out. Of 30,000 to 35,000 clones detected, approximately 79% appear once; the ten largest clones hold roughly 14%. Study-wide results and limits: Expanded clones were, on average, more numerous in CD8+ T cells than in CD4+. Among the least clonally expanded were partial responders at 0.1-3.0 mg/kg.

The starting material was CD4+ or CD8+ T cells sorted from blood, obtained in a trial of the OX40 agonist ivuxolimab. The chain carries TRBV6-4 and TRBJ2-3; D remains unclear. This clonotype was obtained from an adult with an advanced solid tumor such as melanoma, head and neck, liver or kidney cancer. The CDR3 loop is CASRMSAGSDTQYF. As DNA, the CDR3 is TGTGCCAGCAGGATGAGTGCTGGCTCAGATACGCAGTATTTT.